These T cell receptor beta chains were read from a single sample in a study of blood T cell repertoires in COVID-19. TCRdb's copy holds only in-frame clones and misses some; the assay was immunoSEQ multiplex PCR. The repertoire holds around 250,000 clones, with approximately 88% as singletons. Sequencing was done on a sample of PBMCs or T cells enriched from blood (not recorded which). The receptors were gathered from a woman in her forties who had been exposed to COVID-19. The CDR3 runs from the conserved cysteine through the conserved F or W. D genes are given only for firm matches.

DNA: TGTGCCAGCAGTTTGAAAGCGACAGCAGCTTTCTTT
CDR3: CASSLKATAAFF
D: NA
V: TRBV28
J: TRBJ1-1

DNA: TGTGCCAGCAGCCAGAGGACTAGCGGGGGGTCTGGGGCCAACGTCCTGACTTTC
CDR3: CASSQRTSGGSGANVLTF
D: TRBD2
V: TRBV7-2
J: TRBJ2-6

DNA: TGTGCCAGCAGCTTAGCTAGACTAGCGGGAGTAGTCAATGAGCAGTTCTTC
CDR3: CASSLARLAGVVNEQFF
D: TRBD2
V: TRBV7-9
J: TRBJ2-1

DNA: TGTGCCAGCAGCCAAGACTCCGGGTCTAACTATGGCTACACCTTC
CDR3: CASSQDSGSNYGYTF
D: NA
V: TRBV4-2
J: TRBJ1-2

DNA: TGCAGTGCTAGTTCCGAGACAGGGTTGGGAAACACCATATATTTT
CDR3: CSASSETGLGNTIYF
D: TRBD1
V: TRBV20-1
J: TRBJ1-3

DNA: TGCGCCAGCAGCTTCGGAGGGCAGGGGGCTCGTTCACCCCTCCACTTT
CDR3: CASSFGGQGARSPLHF
D: TRBD1
V: TRBV5-1
J: TRBJ1-6

DNA: TGTGCCAGCAGCTACACACAGGGTCTAGGAGATACGCAGTATTTT
CDR3: CASSYTQGLGDTQYF
D: NA
V: TRBV7-6
J: TRBJ2-3

DNA: TGTGCTAACAGGGGGAACACAGATACGCAGTATTTT
CDR3: CANRGNTDTQYF
D: TRBD1
V: TRBV30
J: TRBJ2-3

DNA: TGTGCCAGCAGTGATTGGCCCACGGGGAGGACCCAGTACTTC
CDR3: CASSDWPTGRTQYF
D: NA
V: TRBV2
J: TRBJ2-5

DNA: TGTGCCAGCAGCCCCAGGGGGCATGGGGCCAACGTCCTGACTTTC
CDR3: CASSPRGHGANVLTF
D: TRBD1
V: TRBV11-1
J: TRBJ2-6

DNA: TGTGCCAGCAGTCGAGGGATGAACACTGAAGCTTTCTTT
CDR3: CASSRGMNTEAFF
D: NA
V: TRBV12-3/TRBV12-4
J: TRBJ1-1

DNA: TGTGCCAGCAGTGGGGGACAGGGGCGAAACACTGAAGCTTTCTTT
CDR3: CASSGGQGRNTEAFF
D: TRBD1
V: TRBV2
J: TRBJ1-1

DNA: TGTGCCAGCACCACTGGGGCCCCCTCCAATGAGCAGTTCTTC
CDR3: CASTTGAPSNEQFF
D: NA
V: TRBV28
J: TRBJ2-1

DNA: TGTGCCAGTAGTAGGGCCATTTTAGGCAATCAGCCCCAGCATTTT
CDR3: CASSRAILGNQPQHF
D: NA
V: TRBV19
J: TRBJ1-5

DNA: TGTGCCAGCAGCTTAGATTCGGGAGGGCCTTGGGAGCAGTTCTTC
CDR3: CASSLDSGGPWEQFF
D: TRBD2
V: TRBV7-8
J: TRBJ2-1

DNA: TGTGCCAGCAGCTTGACGGGACAGGGGTTAGGCTACACCTTC
CDR3: CASSLTGQGLGYTF
D: TRBD1
V: TRBV5-1
J: TRBJ1-2

DNA: TGTGCCAGCAGCCCGGCGGGGGCGACGAACACTGAAGCTTTCTTT
CDR3: CASSPAGATNTEAFF
D: NA
V: TRBV5-6
J: TRBJ1-1

DNA: TGTGCCAGCAGCTTGTCGGCGGGCCCCTTACCCACCGGGGAGCTGTTTTTT
CDR3: CASSLSAGPLPTGELFF
D: NA
V: TRBV5-4
J: TRBJ2-2